This TCR beta chain originates from a study of blood T cell repertoires in COVID-19. Study as a whole: The samples span acute and convalescent COVID-19 from the United States, Italy and Spain.

The repertoire was sequenced with immunoSEQ multiplex PCR; TCRdb's copy has only in-frame clones and lacks some. The table has over 85,000 clones, 86% seen once. V trimming: 1 base; J trimming: 5 bases; junction bases outside the gene matches: 7. Germline V gene sequence: CDR1 SGHVS, CDR2 FNYEAQ. CDR3 length equals 16 residues. The source material was peripheral blood. The receptor comes from a man between 60 and 75 years old with acute or convalescent COVID-19. The V gene is TRBV7-6, the J gene TRBJ2-5; 10 bases are a match to TRBD2. The CDR3, as DNA: TGTGCCAGCAGCTTAGATCTAGCGGGAGACTATGAGACCCAGTACTTC. This encodes CASSLDLAGDYETQYF.